The present entry profiles one TCR beta chain with its context. Antigen specificity is unknown. Using immunoSEQ multiplex PCR, the repertoire was profiled, and TCRdb retains in-frame clones only, with some absent. The sample contains approximately 170,000 clones, 85% to 90% of which appear only once. The sample comes from a study of T cell responses to AZD1222 COVID-19 vaccine. Study results and limitations: Baseline testing showed seropositivity in only a handful of AZD1222 recipients.

The CDR3 runs 11 residues. Trimming took 1 base from V and 7 from J, leaving 2 bases between them. The germline V gene encodes CDR1 SGHDN and CDR2 FVKESK. The J gene is TRBJ2-1, the V gene TRBV14; no definite D call. The starting material was peripheral blood, obtained on day 0 of AZD1222 vaccination. This receptor was taken from an adult in good health. This chain's CDR3 is CASSQVNEQFF. The CDR3 DNA reads TGTGCCAGCAGCCAAGTGAATGAGCAGTTCTTC.